This T cell receptor (beta chain) originates from a study of OX40 agonist ivuxolimab in advanced cancers. Germline CDR1 reads LNHDA; CDR2 reads SQIVND (reference sequence). The CDR3 contains 14 residues. The V end lost 6 bases, the J end lost 4 bases, and 12 bases lay between the germline ends. Study observations and caveats: CD8+ T cells averaged more expanded clones than CD4+. The CD4+ and CD8+ T cells in the blood had expanded clonally by week 6 at 0.1 to 3.0 mg/kg.

This table comes from immunoSEQ multiplex PCR, and its TCRdb copy is limited to in-frame clones, with some not included. Of about 60,000 clones listed, roughly nine tenths are singletons. Note on this clone: The antigen is undetermined.

The gene calls are TRBV19 and TRBJ2-2, with D possibly matching TRBD1 (6 bases). The source of this sequence is an adult with an advanced solid tumor such as melanoma, head and neck, liver or kidney cancer. Sequenced here: CD4+ or CD8+ T cells sorted from blood, sampled in a trial of the OX40 agonist ivuxolimab. The CDR3 DNA reads TGTGCCAGTAGCCTTGTAGGGGGCACCGGGGAGCTGTTTTTT. This gives the protein CASSLVGGTGELFF.